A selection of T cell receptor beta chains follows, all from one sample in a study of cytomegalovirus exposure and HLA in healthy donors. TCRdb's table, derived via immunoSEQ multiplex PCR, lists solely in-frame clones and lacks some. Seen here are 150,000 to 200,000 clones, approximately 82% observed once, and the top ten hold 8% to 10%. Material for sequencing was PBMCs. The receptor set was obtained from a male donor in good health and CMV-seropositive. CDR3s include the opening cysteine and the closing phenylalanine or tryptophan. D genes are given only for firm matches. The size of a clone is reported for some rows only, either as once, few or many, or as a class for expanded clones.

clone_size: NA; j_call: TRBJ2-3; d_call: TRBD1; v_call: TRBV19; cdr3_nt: TGTGCCACGGGACAGGGGGACACAGATACGCAGTATTTT; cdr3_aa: CATGQGDTDTQYF
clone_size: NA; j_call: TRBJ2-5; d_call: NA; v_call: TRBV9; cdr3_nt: TGTGCCAGCAGCCCCAGACTCGGGGGTTGGGAGACCCAGTACTTC; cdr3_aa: CASSPRLGGWETQYF
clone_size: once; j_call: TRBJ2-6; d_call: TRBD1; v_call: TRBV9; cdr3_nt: TGTGCCATCGCCTTCTGGCAGGGGGACCTCTCTGGGGCCAACGGCCTGACTTTC; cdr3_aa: CAIAFWQGDLSGANGLTF
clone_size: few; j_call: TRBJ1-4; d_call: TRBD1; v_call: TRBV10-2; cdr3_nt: TGCGCCAGCAGTGACGGCAGGGGGAATGAAAAACTGTTTTTT; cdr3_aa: CASSDGRGNEKLFF
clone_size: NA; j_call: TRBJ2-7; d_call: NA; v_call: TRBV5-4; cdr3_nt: TGTGCCAGCAGCCGCTCGGGGGACCCTTTGGACGAGCAGTACTTC; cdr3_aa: CASSRSGDPLDEQYF
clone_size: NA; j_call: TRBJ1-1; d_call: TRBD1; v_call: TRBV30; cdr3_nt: TGTGCCTGGAGGAGACAGGGGACAGTGTCTTTCTTT; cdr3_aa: CAWRRQGTVSFF
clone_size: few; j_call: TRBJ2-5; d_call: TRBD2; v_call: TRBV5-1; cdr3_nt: TGCGCCAGCTTGGCGGGAGGTTCCGAGACCCAGTACTTC; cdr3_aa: CASLAGGSETQYF
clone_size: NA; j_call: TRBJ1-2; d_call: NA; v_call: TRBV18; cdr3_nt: TGTGCCAGCTCACCACCCTCAGCGCTTAACTATGGCTACACCTTC; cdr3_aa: CASSPPSALNYGYTF
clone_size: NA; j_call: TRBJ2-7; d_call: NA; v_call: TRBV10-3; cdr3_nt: TGTGCCATCAGTGACCTGACTACTTACAGCTCCTACGAGCAGTACTTC; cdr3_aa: CAISDLTTYSSYEQYF
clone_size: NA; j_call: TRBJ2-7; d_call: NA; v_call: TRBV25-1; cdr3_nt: TGTGCCAGCAGTGGAAGGAATCACAGGGTTAGAAGCTACGAGCAGTACTTC; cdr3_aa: CASSGRNHRVRSYEQYF
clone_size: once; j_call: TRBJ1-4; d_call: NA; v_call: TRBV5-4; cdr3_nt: TGTGCCAGCAGCTTAAAGACGGGGCGCGGGGATGAAAAACTGTTTTTT; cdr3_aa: CASSLKTGRGDEKLFF
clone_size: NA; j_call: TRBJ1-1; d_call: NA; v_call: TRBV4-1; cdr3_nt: TGCGCCACCTCTGGGGAGGGCAGGACTGAAGCTTTCTTT; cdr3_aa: CATSGEGRTEAFF
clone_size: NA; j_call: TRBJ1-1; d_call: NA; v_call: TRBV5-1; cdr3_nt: TGCGCCAGCAGCTCCCGGGGTGGTAACACTGAAGCTTTCTTT; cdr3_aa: CASSSRGGNTEAFF
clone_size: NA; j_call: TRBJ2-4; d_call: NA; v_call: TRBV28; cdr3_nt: TGTGCCAGCAGTAGAGCTCTTAGGGGAAACATTCAGTACTTC; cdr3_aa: CASSRALRGNIQYF
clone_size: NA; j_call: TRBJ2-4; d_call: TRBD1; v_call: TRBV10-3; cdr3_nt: TGTGCCATCAGTGAGTTAAGTACAGGGGGTGACAAAAACATTCAGTACTTC; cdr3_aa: CAISELSTGGDKNIQYF
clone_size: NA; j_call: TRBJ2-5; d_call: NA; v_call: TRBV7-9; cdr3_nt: TGTGCCAGCAGCTCTGTACAGGGAGAGACCCAGTACTTC; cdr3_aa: CASSSVQGETQYF
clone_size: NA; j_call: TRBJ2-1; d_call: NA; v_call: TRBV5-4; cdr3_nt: TGTGCCAGCAGCTTGCCGGGGGTGGCCGACAATGAGCAGTTCTTC; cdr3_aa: CASSLPGVADNEQFF
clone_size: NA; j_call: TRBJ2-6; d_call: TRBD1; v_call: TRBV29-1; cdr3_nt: TGCAGCGTGCTGCAGGGGGCGTCAGGGGCCAACGGCCTGACTTTC; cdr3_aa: CSVLQGASGANGLTF
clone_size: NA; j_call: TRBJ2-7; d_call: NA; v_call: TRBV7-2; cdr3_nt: TGTGCCAGCACCCCGGGGCGGGGATCCTACGAGCAGTACTTC; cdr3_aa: CASTPGRGSYEQYF
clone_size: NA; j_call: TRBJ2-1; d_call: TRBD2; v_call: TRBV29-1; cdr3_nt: TGCAGCGTTGGGACTAGCGGTTACAATGAGCAGTTCTTC; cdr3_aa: CSVGTSGYNEQFF
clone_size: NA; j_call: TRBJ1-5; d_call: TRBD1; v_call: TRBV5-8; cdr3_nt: TGTGCCAGCAGCTGGACAGGGGGCGGGCAGCCCCAGCATTTT; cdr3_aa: CASSWTGGGQPQHF
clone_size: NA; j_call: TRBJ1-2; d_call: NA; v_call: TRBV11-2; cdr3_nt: TGTGCCAGCACCAGGATTTCAAACTATGGCTACACCTTC; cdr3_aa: CASTRISNYGYTF
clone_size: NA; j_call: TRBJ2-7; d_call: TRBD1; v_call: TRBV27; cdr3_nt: TGTGCCAGCAGTATTCGACAGGGGGGCTACGAGCAGTACTTC; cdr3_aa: CASSIRQGGYEQYF
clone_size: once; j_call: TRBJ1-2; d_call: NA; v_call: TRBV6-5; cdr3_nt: TGTGCCAGCAGTTTCCGAACCTCAGGGAAGAACTATGGCTACACCTTC; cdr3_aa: CASSFRTSGKNYGYTF
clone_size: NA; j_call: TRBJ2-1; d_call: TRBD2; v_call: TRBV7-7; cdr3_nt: TGTGCCAGCAGCTTAGGAAGTGCGGGAGTCAACAATGAGCAGTTCTTC; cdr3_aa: CASSLGSAGVNNEQFF
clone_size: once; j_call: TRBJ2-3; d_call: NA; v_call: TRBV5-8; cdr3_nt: TGTGCCAGCAGCTCCAGGGTCCCCGCCAGCACGCAGTATTTT; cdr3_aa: CASSSRVPASTQYF
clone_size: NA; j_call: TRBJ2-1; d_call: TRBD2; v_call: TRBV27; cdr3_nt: TGTGCCAGCAGTCGGACCGGGGGGGGGAATGAGCAGTTCTTC; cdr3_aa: CASSRTGGGNEQFF
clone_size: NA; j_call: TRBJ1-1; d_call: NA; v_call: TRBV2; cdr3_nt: TGTGCCAGTCTATGGGGGCAGGGGACTGAAGCTTTCTTT; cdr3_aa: CASLWGQGTEAFF
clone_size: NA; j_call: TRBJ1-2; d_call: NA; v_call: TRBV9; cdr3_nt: TGTGCCAGCAGCCTGTCGGACAGTTCTAACTATGGCTACACCTTC; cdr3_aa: CASSLSDSSNYGYTF